This entry concerns a single T cell receptor beta chain. Its antigen remains unknown. Primers: 60 Vbeta forward and 13 Jbeta reverse. This table comes from immunoSEQ multiplex PCR, and its TCRdb copy is limited to in-frame clones, with some not included. The sample has about 140,000 clones; 80% are singletons. At sampling all donors were nominally healthy, likely with unrecorded immune exposures. V gave up 3 bases and J gave up 4 bases, with 12 bases separating them. CDR1 and CDR2 (germline): MDHEN, SYDVKM. CDR3 length: 15 residues. This specimen belongs to a study of cytomegalovirus exposure and HLA in healthy donors. Regarding the study as a whole: Exclusion as indistinguishable affected some V segments, including TRBV6-2 and TRBV6-3. A later analysis linked a missense variant in DCLRE1C to the trimming of TCR beta V and J genes.

The receptor was isolated from a man in his fifties or sixties in good health and CMV-seronegative. Sequencing used PBMCs. The V and J genes are TRBV28 and TRBJ2-2, with a tentative D call TRBD2 (7 bases). CDR3 bases: TGTGCCAGCAGTTTGGGGGCTAGCGGCACCGGGGAGCTGTTTTTT. Encoded protein: CASSLGASGTGELFF.